A selection of T cell receptor beta chains follows, all from one sample in a study of beta chain features in type 1 diabetes. Sequencing used immunoSEQ multiplex PCR; TCRdb keeps in-frame clones, though not all of them. Of fewer than 350,000 clones in the sample, roughly a fifth are singletons; the top ten hold around 0.044%. The sample was naive CD4+ T cells from blood. All receptors derive from a woman aged 18-29 years in good health. CDR3s include the opening cysteine and the closing phenylalanine or tryptophan. A D gene is named only where the DNA matches it firmly. Size is stated for part of the rows, as once, few or many counts, or as a class when the clone is expanded.

v_gene	abundance	j_gene	d_gene	CDR3aa	CDR3nt
TRBV4-1	few	TRBJ2-3	.	CASSPGRGKSTDTQYF	TGCGCCAGCAGCCCCGGACGGGGGAAGAGCACAGATACGCAGTATTTT
TRBV7-6	few	TRBJ2-7	TRBD2	CASTPSGRASSYEQYF	TGTGCCAGCACCCCGAGCGGGAGGGCTTCCTCCTACGAGCAGTACTTC
TRBV29-1	.	TRBJ2-1	.	CSVEALSQNEQFF	TGCAGCGTTGAAGCATTGAGTCAAAATGAGCAGTTCTTC
TRBV14	few	TRBJ2-2	TRBD2	CASSLIAGTDTGELFF	TGTGCCAGCAGCCTCATAGCGGGGACGGACACCGGGGAGCTGTTTTTT
TRBV6-5	once	TRBJ1-2	.	CASTTLGGYTF	TGTGCCAGCACTACTCTTGGTGGCTACACCTTC
TRBV30	.	TRBJ1-4	.	CAWSVGTGVNEKLFF	TGTGCCTGGAGTGTCGGAACAGGAGTTAATGAAAAACTGTTTTTT
TRBV10-3	.	TRBJ1-2	.	CAISGQGMDGYTF	TGTGCCATCAGTGGTCAGGGTATGGACGGCTACACCTTC
TRBV30	once	TRBJ2-2	.	CAWRLQGNTGELFF	TGTGCCTGGAGATTACAGGGTAACACCGGGGAGCTGTTTTTT
TRBV5-1	few	TRBJ1-2	.	CASSLESRRGYTF	TGCGCCAGCAGCTTGGAATCCCGGAGGGGCTACACCTTC
TRBV19	.	TRBJ2-1	.	CASSRDSGSSYNEQFF	TGTGCCAGTAGCAGGGACTCCGGAAGCTCCTACAATGAGCAGTTCTTC
TRBV6-1	few	TRBJ2-7	TRBD1	CASSGDRAYEQYF	TGTGCCAGCAGTGGGGACAGAGCCTACGAGCAGTACTTC
TRBV7-2	.	TRBJ2-5	TRBD1	CASSFGTGGRDQYF	TGTGCCAGCAGCTTCGGGACAGGGGGCAGGGACCAGTACTTC
TRBV30	.	TRBJ2-7	.	CAWSVREPSYEQYF	TGTGCCTGGAGTGTCCGGGAACCCTCCTACGAGCAGTACTTC
TRBV30	.	TRBJ1-5	.	CAWRGAGPQHF	TGTGCCTGGAGGGGCGCCGGGCCCCAGCATTTT
TRBV4-2	few	TRBJ1-2	TRBD1	CASSRGTGSRGYTF	TGTGCCAGCAGCCGTGGGACAGGGAGTCGAGGCTACACCTTC
TRBV30	once	TRBJ1-2	TRBD1	CAWSVPGQGAGGYGYTF	TGTGCCTGGAGCGTCCCGGGACAGGGGGCGGGGGGCTATGGCTACACCTTC
TRBV25-1	.	TRBJ1-1	.	CASSGPGLLNTEAFF	TGTGCCAGCAGTGGACCGGGACTATTGAACACTGAAGCTTTCTTT
TRBV5-1	few	TRBJ1-1	.	CASSMGSSFAMNTEAFF	TGCGCCAGCAGCATGGGGAGTTCTTTTGCGATGAACACTGAAGCTTTCTTT
TRBV4-3	.	TRBJ2-5	.	CASSQDGAVHQETQYF	TGCGCCAGCAGCCAAGATGGGGCAGTTCATCAAGAGACCCAGTACTTC
TRBV4-2	few	TRBJ2-3	TRBD2	CASSQEGSGGPITDTQYF	TGTGCCAGCAGCCAAGAGGGGAGCGGGGGGCCTATCACAGATACGCAGTATTTT
TRBV4-2	.	TRBJ2-7	TRBD1	CASSQETGGYEQYF	TGTGCCAGCAGCCAAGAAACAGGGGGTTACGAGCAGTACTTC
TRBV7-2	.	TRBJ2-3	.	CASSQQRATDTQYF	TGTGCCAGCAGCCAACAGCGGGCCACAGATACGCAGTATTTT
TRBV9	few	TRBJ2-1	TRBD1	CASSIGQGGNEQFF	TGTGCCAGCAGCATCGGACAGGGAGGCAATGAGCAGTTCTTC
TRBV7-9	.	TRBJ2-7	TRBD2	CASSSGTSGTAYEQYF	TGTGCCAGCAGCTCGGGGACTAGCGGGACTGCCTACGAGCAGTACTTC
TRBV1	.	TRBJ2-5	.	CTSSQEKASATREETQYF	TGCACCAGCAGCCAAGAGAAGGCTAGCGCAACGCGGGAAGAGACCCAGTACTTC
TRBV29-1	.	TRBJ2-5	TRBD1	CSVGQGQETQYF	TGCAGCGTTGGACAGGGCCAAGAGACCCAGTACTTC
TRBV18	few	TRBJ2-2	.	CASSPRGKSGELFF	TGTGCCAGCTCACCACGCGGAAAATCCGGGGAGCTGTTTTTT
TRBV2	.	TRBJ1-2	TRBD1	CASRAGQGNYGYTF	TGTGCCAGCAGAGCGGGACAGGGCAACTATGGCTACACCTTC
TRBV12-5	.	TRBJ2-5	TRBD2	CASGYRLAGYETQYF	TGTGCTAGTGGTTATAGGCTAGCGGGATATGAGACCCAGTACTTC
TRBV9	few	TRBJ1-6	TRBD1	CASSVAFQAQGANSPLHF	TGTGCCAGCAGCGTAGCGTTCCAGGCACAGGGGGCTAATTCACCCCTCCACTTT
TRBV7-2	.	TRBJ1-2	TRBD1	CASSYRQGSGYTF	TGTGCCAGCAGCTATAGACAGGGGAGTGGCTACACCTTC
TRBV25-1	.	TRBJ2-3	.	CASRRTESTDTQYF	TGTGCCAGCAGGAGGACAGAATCCACAGATACGCAGTATTTT
TRBV5-6	.	TRBJ2-7	.	CASSSYYEQYF	TGTGCCAGCAGCTCTTACTACGAGCAGTACTTC
TRBV30	.	TRBJ2-1	TRBD2	CAWSGLAGTYNEQFF	TGTGCCTGGAGTGGGCTAGCGGGAACCTACAATGAGCAGTTCTTC
TRBV10-3	.	TRBJ2-5	.	CAITRGAQETQYF	TGTGCCATCACTCGGGGGGCCCAAGAGACCCAGTACTTC